Listed here are 32 T cell receptor beta chains from one sample, sequenced in a study of blood T cell repertoires in COVID-19. Here immunoSEQ multiplex PCR was the method, and the copy in TCRdb shows in-frame clones only, minus some. There are around 150,000 clones in the sample; 65% to 85% occur only once, and about 8.1% lies in the top ten. Sequenced sample: peripheral blood. The receptor set was obtained from a young man with COVID-19, enrolled during active disease.

The chain couples TRBV24-1 to TRBJ2-3; possible D gene TRBD2, 6 bases. The CDR3 runs 17 residues. From germline, CDR1 is KGHDR and CDR2 SFDVKD. V shed 2 bases and J shed 5 bases, with 19 bases lying between them. This CDR3 is CATSDWSGREQGDTQYF. The CDR3, as DNA: TGTGCCACCAGTGATTGGAGTGGACGGGAGCAAGGAGATACGCAGTATTTT.

The CDR3 spells CASRGTSGIFWSVNEQFF. CDR3 nucleotide sequence: TGCGCCAGTAGAGGGACTAGCGGGATATTTTGGTCGGTCAATGAGCAGTTCTTC. The chain recombines TRBV23-1 with TRBJ2-1, with 13 positions matching TRBD2. TRBV23-1 has ORF status, its function being uncertain. J gave up 6 bases and V 9 bases, and 17 bases lay outside the gene matches. The CDR3 extends over 18 amino acids.

This clone appeared once. The CDR3 loop reads CATSRDRSGTDTQYF. CDR3 nucleotide sequence: TGTGCCACCAGCAGAGATCGTTCTGGCACAGATACGCAGTATTTT. The genes are TRBV15 and TRBJ2-3; D is unresolved. Germline CDR1 reads LNHNV; CDR2 reads YYDKDF (reference sequence). The CDR3 has 15 residues. Trimming shortened V by 0 bases and J by 1 base, and 8 bases separated the two germline ends.

CDR3 protein: CASSPRQGAYEQYF. The DNA of the CDR3 is TGTGCCAGCAGTCCAAGACAGGGGGCCTACGAGCAGTACTTC. This chain uses TRBV28 with TRBJ2-7; 9 nucleotides line up with TRBD1. The CDR3 has 14 amino acids. CDR1 and CDR2 from the germline V gene are MDHEN and SYDVKM. After removal of 5 bases from V and 2 bases from J, the junction contained 4 bases not matched to a gene.

The rearrangement links TRBV18 to TRBJ1-2, with 7 bases identical to TRBD1. The CDR3 totals 13 residues. After removal of 5 bases from V and 6 bases from J, the junction contained 6 bases not matched to a gene. Germline V gene data show CDR1 as KGHSH and CDR2 as LQKENI. CDR3 protein: CASSTQGEDGYTF. The CDR3 DNA follows: TGTGCCAGCTCAACTCAGGGGGAGGATGGCTACACCTTC.

The chain couples TRBV19 to TRBJ2-5; 7 bases map to TRBD2. J lost 5 bases, V lost 11 bases, and 11 bases had no gene match. This CDR3 region has 13 residues. Germline V gives CDR1 LNHDA, CDR2 SQIVND (reference sequence). The CDR3 DNA is TGTGCCGAACTTCGCGGGGGACGGGAGACCCAGTACTTC. Its translation: CAELRGGRETQYF.

The gene calls are TRBV7-8 and TRBJ2-5; 12 bases fit TRBD2. CDR1 and CDR2 (germline): SGHVS, FQNEAQ. V lost 1 base and J lost 4; bases outside the gene matches: 4. This CDR3 comprises 16 residues. CDR3 bases: TGTGCCAGCAGCTTAGGGGGGGGACTAGCGGGAGAGACCCAGTACTTC. It yields the protein CASSLGGGLAGETQYF. Full variable domain (rest looked up from reference TRBV7-8 and TRBJ2-5): GAGVSQSPRYKVAKRGQDVALRCDPISGHVSLFWYQQALGQGPEFLTYFQNEAQLDKSGLPSDRFFAERPEGSVSTLKIQRTQQEDSAVYLCASSLGGGLAGETQYFGPGTRLLVL.

V usage is TRBV24-1 and J usage is TRBJ2-1; 8 bases map to TRBD2. Germline V gives CDR1 KGHDR, CDR2 SFDVKD. The CDR3 has 12 amino acids. V lost 6 bases to trimming and J lost 8 bases; unmatched junction nucleotides: 2. The CDR3 nucleotides read TGTGCCACCAGTAGCGGGAGACATGAGCAGTTCTTC. It is translated as CATSSGRHEQFF.

J is TRBJ2-5 and V is TRBV9; TRBD2 matches at 7 bases. V shed 4 bases and J 2 bases; nucleotides not matched to a gene: 14. The CDR3 is 17 amino acids. Germline assignment: CDR1 SGDLS and CDR2 YYNGEE. CDR3 bases: TGTGCCAGCAGCCCGCGGGGGTTTCAGGACTCTCAAGAGACCCAGTACTTC. It yields the protein CASSPRGFQDSQETQYF.

This clone was seen a single time. This sequence joins TRBV29-1 and TRBJ2-3, with 10 bases identical to TRBD1. This CDR3 is built from 16 residues. V gave up 0 bases and J gave up 2 bases; unmatched junction bases: 5. Germline V CDR1 and CDR2: SQVTM, ANQGSEA. CDR3 loop: CSVEDLGTGVTDTQYF. The CDR3, as DNA: TGCAGCGTTGAAGACCTTGGGACAGGGGTCACAGATACGCAGTATTTT.

The gene calls are TRBV11-2 and TRBJ2-5; TRBD2 matches 11 bases. V was pared by 3 bases and J by 2 bases, with 5 bases of the junction left unmatched. The CDR3 sequence is 16 residues long. Germline-derived CDR1 and CDR2 are SGHAT and FQNNGV. The CDR3 loop reads CASSFSSSGGQETQYF. The CDR3 region has the DNA TGTGCCAGCAGCTTCTCCTCTAGCGGGGGGCAAGAGACCCAGTACTTC.

The gene calls are TRBV30 and TRBJ1-1; no definite D call. CDR1 is GTSNPN and CDR2 is SVGIG in the germline V gene (reference sequence). The CDR3 spans 14 residues. V was cut by 0 bases and J by 6 bases, with 14 bases left in between. CDR3 sequence: CAWSVLSGQSEAFF. The CDR3 coding sequence is TGTGCCTGGAGTGTCTTGAGCGGGCAGTCTGAAGCTTTCTTT.

This clone was counted between two and nine times. J is TRBJ2-3 and V is TRBV6-5; 10 nucleotides align to TRBD2. With V trimmed by 0 bases and J by 4 bases, 1 base remained unmatched. Germline V lookup: CDR1 MNHEY, CDR2 SVGAGI. The CDR3 spans 15 residues. The CDR3 region is CASSYSSGRPDTQYF. In DNA, the CDR3 is TGTGCCAGCAGTTACTCTAGCGGGAGGCCAGATACGCAGTATTTT.

The rearrangement links TRBV5-6 to TRBJ2-4, with D possibly matching TRBD1 (5 bases). This CDR3 has 14 amino acids. V was shortened by 4 bases and J by 5 bases, with 13 bases between the two germline ends. CDR1 is SGHDT, CDR2 YYEEEE, per germline. CDR3 DNA: TGTGCCAGCAGCCCTGAACAGGAGCAAAACATTCAGTACTTC. It specifies CASSPEQEQNIQYF. The entire variable domain, with the rest obtained from reference TRBV5-6 and TRBJ2-4, is as follows: DAGVTQSPTHLIKTRGQQVTLRCSPKSGHDTVSWYQQALGQGPQFIFQYYEEEERQRGNFPDRFSGHQFPNYSSELNVNALLLGDSALYLCASSPEQEQNIQYFGAGTRLSVL.

This chain connects TRBV30 to TRBJ2-1; a possible D gene is TRBD2 (6 bases). Germline V gene lookup returns CDR1 GTSNPN and CDR2 SVGIG (reference sequence). The CDR3 runs to 12 residues. V was cut by 1 base and J by 7 bases, with 8 bases left in between. DNA for the CDR3: TGTGCCTGGAGTGATGGAGGGAATGAGCAGTTCTTC. This codes for CAWSDGGNEQFF.

The V call is TRBV5-1, the J call TRBJ2-1, with 14 positions matching TRBD2. Trimming removed 4 bases from V and 7 bases from J; junction bases left unmatched: 4. Germline-derived CDR1 and CDR2 are SGHRS and YFSETQ. The CDR3 has 15 residues. The CDR3 DNA follows: TGCGCCAGCAGCGAGGGACTAGCGGGAGAGAATGAGCAGTTCTTC. Encoded protein: CASSEGLAGENEQFF.

The CDR3: CASSLTSGSYNEQFF. CDR3 bases: TGTGCCAGCAGCCTTACTAGCGGGAGCTACAATGAGCAGTTCTTC. The chain combines TRBV5-8 with TRBJ2-1; 11 bases match TRBD2. The V gene's germline CDR1 is SGHTS and CDR2 YDEGEE. With V trimmed by 4 bases and J by 3 bases, 3 bases remained unmatched. There are 15 residues in the CDR3.

V is TRBV6-4 and J is TRBJ2-2, with a tentative D call TRBD1 (6 bases). The CDR3 runs to 13 residues. Per germline, CDR1 MRHNA and CDR2 SNTAGT. Trimming pared 3 bases from V and 4 bases from J, leaving 6 bases between. This CDR3 is CASSEDSTGELFF. The CDR3 DNA reads TGTGCCAGCAGTGAGGACAGCACCGGGGAGCTGTTTTTT.

The chain uses TRBV14 and TRBJ2-5; D ambiguous. This CDR3 has 15 residues. Germline assignment: CDR1 SGHDN and CDR2 FVKESK. V lost 4 bases to trimming and J lost 1 base, with 13 bases between them. The CDR3 loop reads CASSPLVRVQETQYF. The CDR3 bases are TGTGCCAGCAGCCCCCTCGTTAGAGTCCAAGAGACCCAGTACTTC.

The rearrangement uses TRBV5-4 and TRBJ2-1; perhaps TRBD2 as D (5 bases). The CDR3 length is 12 residues. The germline V gene has CDR1 SGHNT and CDR2 YYREEE (reference sequence). Trimming took off 7 bases at V and 9 bases at J, with 14 bases between the two ends. The CDR3 nucleotides are TGTGCCAGCGGGATGAGCCGGGGTGAGCAGTTCTTC. Residues: CASGMSRGEQFF.

The chain employs TRBV28 and TRBJ2-1, with D uncertain. This CDR3 spans 15 amino acids. Trimming removed 1 base at V and 0 bases at J, with 7 bases between. Looked up from germline, CDR1 is MDHEN and CDR2 is SYDVKM. In nucleotides, the CDR3 is TGTGCCAGCAGTTTATCCCGCAGCTCCTACAATGAGCAGTTCTTC. Residues: CASSLSRSSYNEQFF.

The CDR3 protein is CASSIQGFGTEAFF. CDR3 DNA sequence: TGTGCCAGCAGCATACAGGGGTTCGGCACTGAAGCTTTCTTT. The V call is TRBV6-5, the J call TRBJ1-1, with TRBD1 identical over 7 bases. The germline V gene encodes CDR1 MNHEY and CDR2 SVGAGI. Unmatched junction bases numbered 8, after V lost 6 bases and J lost 4 bases. The CDR3 is 14 residues long.

DNA of the CDR3: TGTGCCAGCAGAAACCGGGGGGGGTCCTACAATGAGCAGTTCTTC. Protein: CASRNRGGSYNEQFF. The chain has TRBV28 and TRBJ2-1; TRBD2 matches 8 bases. This CDR3 contains 15 residues. CDR1 and CDR2 from the germline V gene are MDHEN and SYDVKM. J lost 1 base, V lost 6 bases, and 5 bases had no gene match.

This sequence joins TRBV7-9 and TRBJ2-7, with 11 bases lining up with TRBD1. V was clipped by 8 bases and J by 4 bases; unmatched bases: 10. Germline V gene data show CDR1 as SEHNR and CDR2 as FQNEAQ (reference sequence). The CDR3 has 15 residues. As DNA, the CDR3 is TGTGCCAGCGCCTGGGGGACAGGGGGTCGGTACGAGCAGTACTTC. Amino acid sequence: CASAWGTGGRYEQYF.

V is TRBV6-5 and J is TRBJ1-6; D may be TRBD1 (5 bases). The CDR3 is made up of 15 amino acids. The germline V gene has CDR1 MNHEY and CDR2 SVGAGI. V lost 0 bases, J lost 8 bases, and 11 bases lay in between. The CDR3 loop is CASSYSRQGDSPLHF. CDR3 nucleotide sequence: TGTGCCAGCAGTTACTCGAGGCAGGGCGATTCACCCCTCCACTTT.

V is TRBV19 and J is TRBJ1-5; D possibly corresponds to TRBD1 (6 bases). Per the germline V gene, CDR1 is LNHDA and CDR2 is SQIVND (reference sequence). CDR3 length: 16 amino acids. Deletions cut 7 bases from V and 6 bases from J, with 22 bases between. CDR3 sequence: CASIPLGGGSSQPQHF. CDR3 DNA: TGTGCCAGTATTCCCCTGGGAGGGGGTAGCTCTCAGCCCCAGCATTTT.

The CDR3: CASSRSPAGDTDTQYF. The CDR3, as DNA: TGTGCCAGCAGCAGAAGTCCTGCAGGGGATACAGATACGCAGTATTTT. The chain recombines TRBV9 with TRBJ2-3; D is possibly TRBD1 (6 bases). Trimming pared 4 bases from V and 3 bases from J, leaving 18 bases between. This CDR3 region has 16 residues. Germline V gene lookup returns CDR1 SGDLS and CDR2 YYNGEE. Full variable domain (remainder filled in from reference TRBV9 and TRBJ2-3): DSGVTQTPKHLITATGQRVTLRCSPRSGDLSVYWYQQSLDQGLQFLIQYYNGEERAKGNILERFSAQQFPDLHSELNLSSLELGDSALYFCASSRSPAGDTDTQYFGPGTRLTVL.

The CDR3 DNA is TGTGCCAGCAGTTTAAACAGGGGGATATTTAGCAATCAGCCCCAGCATTTT. Translation: CASSLNRGIFSNQPQHF. This chain connects TRBV28 to TRBJ1-5; 8 bases align to TRBD1. There are 17 residues in the CDR3. Looked up from germline, CDR1 is MDHEN and CDR2 is SYDVKM. The J segment lost 0 bases and the V segment lost 2 bases, leaving 6 bases of the junction unmatched.

The chain combines TRBV2 with TRBJ1-4; D may be TRBD1 (5 bases). The CDR3 is made up of 16 amino acids. The germline V gene has CDR1 SNHLY and CDR2 FYNNEI. The germline V and J ends were trimmed by 3 bases and 2 bases, with 13 bases remaining between them. This CDR3 reads CASSDGGGWTNEKLFF. DNA for the CDR3: TGTGCCAGCAGTGACGGGGGAGGTTGGACTAATGAAAAACTGTTTTTT.

The rearrangement joins TRBV18 to TRBJ1-2, with a weak D call TRBD1 (6 bases). Trimming cost V 2 bases and J 8 bases, with 12 bases left between them. Germline CDR1 reads KGHSH; CDR2 reads LQKENI. The CDR3 has 13 residues. The CDR3 sequence: CASSPGTSPGYTF. CDR3 bases: TGTGCCAGCTCACCAGGGACATCCCCGGGCTACACCTTC.

The chain recombines TRBV6-5 with TRBJ2-1; D is possibly TRBD1 (5 bases). V gave up 11 bases and J gave up 3 bases, with 11 bases separating them. Germline lookup yields CDR1 MNHEY and CDR2 SVGAGI. The CDR3 consists of 12 residues. The CDR3 DNA is TGTGCCTGCGAAGACAGCTACAATGAGCAGTTCTTC. Protein sequence: CACEDSYNEQFF.

V gene TRBV7-9 combines with J gene TRBJ2-7; TRBD2 agrees at 9 bases. Trimming cost V 5 bases and J 6 bases; bases outside gene matches: 5. Germline CDR1 SEHNR, CDR2 FQNEAQ (reference sequence). CDR3 size: 13 residues. CDR3 in amino acids: CASSPGTSIEQYF. The CDR3, as DNA: TGTGCCAGCAGCCCCGGGACTAGCATCGAGCAGTACTTC.